This is a list of T cell receptor beta chains from one sample in a study of blood T cell repertoires in COVID-19. Produced via immunoSEQ multiplex PCR; TCRdb's table is partial and in-frame only. The table lists 120,000 to 150,000 clones, around four fifths of them singletons, with roughly 6.2% in the top ten. The sequenced sample was PBMCs or T cells enriched from blood (not recorded which). Receptor source: a woman aged 40 to 50 who had recovered from COVID-19. Both conserved end residues are part of each CDR3. Each record gives: D gene, V gene, J gene, clone size, CDR3 protein, CDR3 DNA. The D gene is left open where the match is weak. A row's size may be missing; if present it is once, few, many or a size class.

d_gene: .
v_gene: TRBV5-1
j_gene: TRBJ2-7
abundance: .
CDR3aa: CASSSERELYEQYF
CDR3nt: TGCGCCAGCAGCTCCGAGAGGGAGCTATACGAGCAGTACTTC

d_gene: TRBD2
v_gene: TRBV7-6
j_gene: TRBJ2-1
abundance: .
CDR3aa: CASSSRGGDNEQFF
CDR3nt: TGTGCCAGCAGCTCCCGCGGGGGAGACAATGAGCAGTTCTTC

d_gene: TRBD1
v_gene: TRBV30
j_gene: TRBJ1-6
abundance: few
CDR3aa: CASVDRGHINSPLHF
CDR3nt: TGTGCCTCGGTGGACAGGGGGCACATTAATTCACCCCTCCACTTT

d_gene: .
v_gene: TRBV27
j_gene: TRBJ2-3
abundance: .
CDR3aa: CASSLGLLANTQYF
CDR3nt: TGTGCCAGCAGTTTGGGGCTTCTCGCCAATACGCAGTATTTT

d_gene: .
v_gene: TRBV19
j_gene: TRBJ1-2
abundance: .
CDR3aa: CATGIRDGYTF
CDR3nt: TGTGCCACCGGGATTCGGGATGGCTACACCTTC

d_gene: .
v_gene: TRBV15
j_gene: TRBJ2-1
abundance: .
CDR3aa: CATSRDGKSYNEQFF
CDR3nt: TGTGCCACCAGCAGAGACGGGAAGTCCTACAATGAGCAGTTCTTC

d_gene: TRBD1
v_gene: TRBV5-1
j_gene: TRBJ2-2
abundance: .
CDR3aa: CASSLGQGRLNTGELFF
CDR3nt: TGCGCCAGCAGCTTGGGACAGGGCCGCCTTAACACCGGGGAGCTGTTTTTT

d_gene: .
v_gene: TRBV19
j_gene: TRBJ2-6
abundance: .
CDR3aa: CASTVSSGANVLTF
CDR3nt: TGTGCCAGTACCGTGAGCTCTGGGGCCAACGTCCTGACTTTC

d_gene: .
v_gene: TRBV24-1
j_gene: TRBJ1-1
abundance: .
CDR3aa: CATSDPRGWGSNTEAFF
CDR3nt: TGTGCCACCAGTGATCCGCGGGGTTGGGGGAGTAACACTGAAGCTTTCTTT

d_gene: TRBD1
v_gene: TRBV5-1
j_gene: TRBJ1-1
abundance: .
CDR3aa: CASSTGTGIQAFF
CDR3nt: TGCGCCAGCAGCACGGGGACAGGGATTCAAGCTTTCTTT

d_gene: TRBD2
v_gene: TRBV3-1/TRBV3-2
j_gene: TRBJ2-2
abundance: .
CDR3aa: CASSHLPRASGRFGELFF
CDR3nt: TGTGCCAGCAGCCATCTCCCGAGGGCTAGCGGGAGGTTCGGGGAGCTGTTTTTT

d_gene: TRBD1
v_gene: TRBV24-1
j_gene: TRBJ2-1
abundance: many
CDR3aa: CATSANPDRDNEQFF
CDR3nt: TGTGCCACCAGTGCCAACCCGGACAGGGACAATGAGCAGTTCTTC

d_gene: TRBD1
v_gene: TRBV4-1
j_gene: TRBJ2-2
abundance: .
CDR3aa: CASSPFRDRNTGELFF
CDR3nt: TGCGCCAGCAGCCCCTTTAGGGACAGGAACACCGGGGAGCTGTTTTTT

d_gene: TRBD1
v_gene: TRBV2
j_gene: TRBJ2-2
abundance: .
CDR3aa: CASSEPARGLTGELFF
CDR3nt: TGTGCCAGCAGTGAACCCGCCAGGGGGCTCACCGGGGAGCTGTTTTTT

d_gene: TRBD1
v_gene: TRBV19
j_gene: TRBJ1-2
abundance: .
CDR3aa: CASSIMSGTGAPYTF
CDR3nt: TGTGCCAGTAGTATAATGTCCGGGACAGGGGCCCCATACACCTTC

d_gene: TRBD1
v_gene: TRBV7-2
j_gene: TRBJ2-7
abundance: .
CDR3aa: CASSLGTGEGYEQYF
CDR3nt: TGTGCCAGCAGCTTAGGGACAGGAGAGGGCTACGAGCAGTACTTC

d_gene: TRBD2
v_gene: TRBV5-1
j_gene: TRBJ2-4
abundance: .
CDR3aa: CASSLESSGKNIQYF
CDR3nt: TGCGCCAGCAGCTTGGAGTCTAGCGGCAAAAACATTCAGTACTTC